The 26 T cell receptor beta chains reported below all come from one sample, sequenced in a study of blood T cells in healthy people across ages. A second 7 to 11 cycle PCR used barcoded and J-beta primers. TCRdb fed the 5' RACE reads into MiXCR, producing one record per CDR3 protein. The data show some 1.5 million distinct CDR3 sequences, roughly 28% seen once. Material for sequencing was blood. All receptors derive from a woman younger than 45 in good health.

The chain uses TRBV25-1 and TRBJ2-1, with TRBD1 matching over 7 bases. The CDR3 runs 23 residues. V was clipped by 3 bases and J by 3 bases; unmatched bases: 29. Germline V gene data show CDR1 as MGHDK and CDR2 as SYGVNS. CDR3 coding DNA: TGTGCCAGCAGTGATTCGCTAGGGGGCGGTCGCTCAGCAGGAGCCACCGTCTACAATGAGCAGTTCTTC. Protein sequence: CASSDSLGGGRSAGATVYNEQFF.

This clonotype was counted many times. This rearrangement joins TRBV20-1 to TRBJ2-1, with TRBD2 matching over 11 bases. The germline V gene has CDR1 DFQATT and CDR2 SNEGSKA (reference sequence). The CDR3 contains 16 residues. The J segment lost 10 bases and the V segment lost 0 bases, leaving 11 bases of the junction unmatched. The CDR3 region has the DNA TGCAGTGCTAGAGATGGGGGGACTAGCGGATTCGGGGAGCAGTTCTTC. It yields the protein CSARDGGTSGFGEQFF.

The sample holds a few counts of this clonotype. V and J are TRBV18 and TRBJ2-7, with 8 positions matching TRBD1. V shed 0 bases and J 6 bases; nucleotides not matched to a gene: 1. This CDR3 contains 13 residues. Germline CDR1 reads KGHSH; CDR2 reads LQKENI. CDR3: CASSPPTGAEQYF. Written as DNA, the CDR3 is TGTGCCAGCTCACCACCGACAGGGGCCGAGCAGTACTTC. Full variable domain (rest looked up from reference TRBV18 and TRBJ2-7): NAGVMQNPRHLVRRRGQEARLRCSPMKGHSHVYWYRQLPEEGLKFMVYLQKENIIDESGMPKERFSAEFPKEGPSILRIQQVVRGDSAAYFCASSPPTGAEQYFGPGTRLTVT.

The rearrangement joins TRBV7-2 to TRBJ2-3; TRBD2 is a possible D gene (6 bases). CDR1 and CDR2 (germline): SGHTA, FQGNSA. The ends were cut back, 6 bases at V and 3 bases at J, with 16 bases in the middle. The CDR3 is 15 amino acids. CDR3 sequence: CASRIAGRSTDTQYF. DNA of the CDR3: TGTGCCAGCAGGATCGCGGGACGATCGACAGATACGCAGTATTTT.

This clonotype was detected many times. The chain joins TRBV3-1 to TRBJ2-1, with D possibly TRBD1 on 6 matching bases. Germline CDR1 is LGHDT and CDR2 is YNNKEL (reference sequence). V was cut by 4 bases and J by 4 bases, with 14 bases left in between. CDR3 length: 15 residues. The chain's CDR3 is CASSLTGPAYNEQFF. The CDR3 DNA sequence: TGTGCCAGCAGCCTAACAGGGCCCGCTTACAATGAGCAGTTCTTC.

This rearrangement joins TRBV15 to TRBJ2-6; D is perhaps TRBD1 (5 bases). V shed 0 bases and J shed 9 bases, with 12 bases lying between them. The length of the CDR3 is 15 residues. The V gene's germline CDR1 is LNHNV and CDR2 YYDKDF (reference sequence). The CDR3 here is CATSRDPQGVNVLTF. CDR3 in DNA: TGTGCCACCAGCAGAGATCCTCAGGGTGTCAACGTCCTGACTTTC.

The CDR3 DNA follows: TGCAGTGCTAAGCGGGATACCGATGAGCAGTTCTTC. Translated: CSAKRDTDEQFF. The chain uses TRBV20-1 and TRBJ2-1; TRBD2 matches 7 bases. CDR3 length: 12 residues. CDR1 is DFQATT and CDR2 is SNEGSKA in the germline V gene (reference sequence). V gave up 4 bases and J gave up 8 bases; unmatched junction bases: 5.

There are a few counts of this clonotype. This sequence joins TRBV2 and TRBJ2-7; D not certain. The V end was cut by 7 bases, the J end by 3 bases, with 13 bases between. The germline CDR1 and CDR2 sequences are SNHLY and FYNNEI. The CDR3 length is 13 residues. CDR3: CASTISNYYEQYF. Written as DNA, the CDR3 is TGTGCCAGCACCATTTCGAATTACTACGAGCAGTACTTC.

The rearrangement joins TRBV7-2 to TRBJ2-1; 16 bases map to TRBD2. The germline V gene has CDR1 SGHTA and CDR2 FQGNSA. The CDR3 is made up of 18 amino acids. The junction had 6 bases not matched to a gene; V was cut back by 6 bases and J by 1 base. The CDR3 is CASSSGTSGGVSYNEQFF. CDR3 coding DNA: TGTGCCAGCAGTTCAGGGACTAGCGGGGGGGTTTCCTACAATGAGCAGTTCTTC.

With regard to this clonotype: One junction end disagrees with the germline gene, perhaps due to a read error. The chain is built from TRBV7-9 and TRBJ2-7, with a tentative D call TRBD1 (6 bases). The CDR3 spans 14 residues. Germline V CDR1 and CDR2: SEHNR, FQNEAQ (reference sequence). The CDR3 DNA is TGTGCCATCAGCCCCTCAGGGGTATTCTACGAGCAGTACTTC. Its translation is CAISPSGVFYEQYF. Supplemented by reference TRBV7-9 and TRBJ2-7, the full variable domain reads DTGVSQNPRHKITKRGQNVTFRCDPISEHNRLYWYRQTLGQGPEFLTYFQNEAQLEKSRLLSDRFSAERPKGSFSTLEIQRTEQGDSAMYLCAISPSGVFYEQYFGPGTRLTVT.

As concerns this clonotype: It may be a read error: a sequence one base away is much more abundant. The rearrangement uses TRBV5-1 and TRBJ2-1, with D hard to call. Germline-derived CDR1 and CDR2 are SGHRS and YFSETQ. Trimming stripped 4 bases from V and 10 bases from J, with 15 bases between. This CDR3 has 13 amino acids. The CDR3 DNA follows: TGCGCCAGCAGCCAGGACCGTACGAGGGAGCAGTTCTTC. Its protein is CASSQDRTREQFF.

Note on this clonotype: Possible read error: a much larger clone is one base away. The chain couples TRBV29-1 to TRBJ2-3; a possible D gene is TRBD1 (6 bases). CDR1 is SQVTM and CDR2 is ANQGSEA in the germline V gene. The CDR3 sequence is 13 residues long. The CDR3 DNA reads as TGCACTCAACAGGGTCTGGAGTCCGATACGCAGGATTTT. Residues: CTQQGLESDTQDF.

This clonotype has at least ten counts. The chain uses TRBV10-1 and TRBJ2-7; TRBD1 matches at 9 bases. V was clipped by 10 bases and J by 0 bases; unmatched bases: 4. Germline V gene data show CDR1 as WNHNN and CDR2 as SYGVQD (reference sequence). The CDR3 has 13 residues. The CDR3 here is CATEQGASYEQYF. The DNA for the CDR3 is TGCGCCACCGAACAGGGGGCCTCCTACGAGCAGTACTTC.

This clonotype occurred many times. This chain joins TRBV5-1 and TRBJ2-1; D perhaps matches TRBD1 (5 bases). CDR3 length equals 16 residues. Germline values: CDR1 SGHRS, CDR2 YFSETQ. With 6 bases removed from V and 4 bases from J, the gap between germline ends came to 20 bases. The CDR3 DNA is TGCGCCAGCATCCAAGGCTGGGATCAGGGATACAATGAGCAGTTCTTC. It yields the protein CASIQGWDQGYNEQFF.

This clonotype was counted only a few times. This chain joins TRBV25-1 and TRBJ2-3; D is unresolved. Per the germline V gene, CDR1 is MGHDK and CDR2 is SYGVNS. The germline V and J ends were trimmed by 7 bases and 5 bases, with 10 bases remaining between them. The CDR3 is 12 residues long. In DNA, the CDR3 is TGTGCCAGCACGGTCCTTGGAGATACGCAGTATTTT. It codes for CASTVLGDTQYF.

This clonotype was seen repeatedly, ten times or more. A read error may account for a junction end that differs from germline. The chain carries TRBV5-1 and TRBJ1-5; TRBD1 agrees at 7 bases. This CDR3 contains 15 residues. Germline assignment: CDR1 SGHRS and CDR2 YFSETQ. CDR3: CASSLEGARNQPQHF. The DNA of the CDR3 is TGTGCCAGCAGTTTGGAGGGGGCGAGGAATCAGCCCCAGCATTTT.

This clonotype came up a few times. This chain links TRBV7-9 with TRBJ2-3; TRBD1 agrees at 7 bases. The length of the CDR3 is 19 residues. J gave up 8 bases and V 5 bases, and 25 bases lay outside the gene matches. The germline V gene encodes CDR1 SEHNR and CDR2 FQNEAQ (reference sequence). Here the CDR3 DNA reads TGTGCCAGCAGCCGATTACGTCCCCGGGACAGCGCCCTTCTACGTACGCAGTATTTT. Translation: CASSRLRPRDSALLRTQYF.

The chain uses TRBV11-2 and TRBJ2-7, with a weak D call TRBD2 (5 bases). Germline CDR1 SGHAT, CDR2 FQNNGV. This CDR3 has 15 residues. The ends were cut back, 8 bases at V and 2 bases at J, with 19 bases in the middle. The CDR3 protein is CASASLDGDAYEQYF. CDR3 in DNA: TGTGCCAGCGCTAGCCTGGACGGCGATGCCTACGAGCAGTACTTC.

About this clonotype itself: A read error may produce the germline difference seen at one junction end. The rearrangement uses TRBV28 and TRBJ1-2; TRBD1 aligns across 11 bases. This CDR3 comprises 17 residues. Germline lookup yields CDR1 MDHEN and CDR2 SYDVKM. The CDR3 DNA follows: TGTGCCAGCAGCACCGGGACAGGGGGGTTAGGCGACTATGACTACACCTTC. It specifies CASSTGTGGLGDYDYTF.

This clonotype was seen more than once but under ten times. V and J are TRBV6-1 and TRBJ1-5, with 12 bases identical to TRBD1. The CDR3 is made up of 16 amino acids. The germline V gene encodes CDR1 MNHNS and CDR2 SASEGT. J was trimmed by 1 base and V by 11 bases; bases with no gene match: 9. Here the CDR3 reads CAGGTGGISSNQPQHF. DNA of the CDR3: TGTGCCGGCGGGACAGGGGGCATATCGAGCAATCAGCCCCAGCATTTT.

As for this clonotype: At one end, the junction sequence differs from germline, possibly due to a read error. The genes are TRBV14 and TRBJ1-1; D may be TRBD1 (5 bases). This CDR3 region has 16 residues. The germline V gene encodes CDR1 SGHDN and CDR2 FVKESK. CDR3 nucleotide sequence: TGCGCCAGCAGCCAAGGCGGGGGGAAATTGAGCACTGAAGCTTTCTTT. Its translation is CASSQGGGKLSTEAFF.

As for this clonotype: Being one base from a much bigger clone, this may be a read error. The CDR3 here is CASSERLGGQFF. As DNA, the CDR3 is TGTGCCAGCAGTGAACGCCTGGGTGGGCAGTTCTTC. The chain links TRBV6-5 to TRBJ2-1; unclear D gene. Trimming left V 5 bases short and J 12 bases short, with 14 bases between. The CDR3 is made up of 12 amino acids. Germline V CDR1 and CDR2: MNHEY, SVGAGI.

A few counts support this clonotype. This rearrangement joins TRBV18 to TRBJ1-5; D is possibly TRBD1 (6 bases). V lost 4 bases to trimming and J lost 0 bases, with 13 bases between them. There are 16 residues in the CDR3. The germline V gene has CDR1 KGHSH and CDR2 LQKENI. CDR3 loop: CASSLGAANSNQPQHF. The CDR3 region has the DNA TGTGCCAGCTCACTGGGGGCGGCGAATAGCAATCAGCCCCAGCATTTT.

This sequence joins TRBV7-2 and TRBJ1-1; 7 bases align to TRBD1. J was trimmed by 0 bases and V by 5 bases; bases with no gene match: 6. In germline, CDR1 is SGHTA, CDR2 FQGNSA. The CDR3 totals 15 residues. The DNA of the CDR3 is TGTGCCAGCAGCCGGGGACAGACACTGAACACTGAAGCTTTCTTT. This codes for CASSRGQTLNTEAFF.

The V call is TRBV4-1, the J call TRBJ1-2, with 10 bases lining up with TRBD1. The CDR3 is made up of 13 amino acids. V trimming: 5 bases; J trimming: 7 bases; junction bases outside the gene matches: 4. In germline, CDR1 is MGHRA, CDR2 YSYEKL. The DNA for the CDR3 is TGCGCCAGCAGCGTGGACAGGGGGGGTGGCTACACCTTC. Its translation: CASSVDRGGGYTF.

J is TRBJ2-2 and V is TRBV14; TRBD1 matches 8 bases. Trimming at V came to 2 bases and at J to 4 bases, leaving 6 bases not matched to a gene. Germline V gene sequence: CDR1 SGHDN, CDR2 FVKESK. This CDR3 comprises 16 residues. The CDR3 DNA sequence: TGTGCCAGCAGCCAACGGACAGGGATTGGCACCGGGGAGCTGTTTTTT. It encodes CASSQRTGIGTGELFF.